This T cell receptor (beta chain) was identified in a study of STAT5B mutations in CD4+ large granular lymphocyte leukemia. Points from the study as a whole: Without putative leukemic clones, patient CD4-sorted repertoires remained more clonal than healthy CD4+ repertoires.

Libraries were prepared by immunoSEQ multiplex PCR; TCRdb keeps only in-frame clonotypes and omits some of them. This table holds tens of thousands of clones, around 85% found once. In regard to this clone: Its cognate antigen is unknown.

In germline, CDR1 is SQVTM, CDR2 ANQGSEA. The CDR3 runs to 12 residues. The ends were cut back, 3 bases at V and 0 bases at J, with 4 bases in the middle. This TCR derives from a human donor in good health. Sequenced sample: CD4+ T cells from blood buffy coats. The V gene is TRBV29-1, the J gene TRBJ2-3; D gene unclear. The CDR3 nucleotides read TGCAGCGTTGAGCCTAGCACAGATACGCAGTATTTT. Amino acids: CSVEPSTDTQYF.